This entry features one T cell receptor (beta chain) sequence. Sequenced by immunoSEQ multiplex PCR; TCRdb stores in-frame clones only, minus some. The sample has 40,000 to 50,000 clones, about 95% seen once; the top ten hold roughly 3.6%. Latent tuberculosis screening used tuberculin skin test and IGRA at entry. Each clinical donor contributed on average about 96,000 T cells from unsorted cryopreserved PBMC. This entry comes from a study of T cells in tuberculosis. The germline V gene has CDR1 SNHLY and CDR2 FYNNEI. This CDR3 has 15 amino acids. The V and J ends lost 0 bases and 2 bases respectively, with 8 bases between them.

Sequencing was done on a sample of PBMCs. This chain links TRBV2 with TRBJ2-1, with a tentative D call TRBD2 (6 bases). This sequence was found in a donor aged 10-30 years with latent tuberculosis or without tuberculosis infection. Here the CDR3 DNA reads TGTGCCAGCAGTGAAGCGGGACTGACCTACAATGAGCAGTTCTTC. Translating gives CASSEAGLTYNEQFF.